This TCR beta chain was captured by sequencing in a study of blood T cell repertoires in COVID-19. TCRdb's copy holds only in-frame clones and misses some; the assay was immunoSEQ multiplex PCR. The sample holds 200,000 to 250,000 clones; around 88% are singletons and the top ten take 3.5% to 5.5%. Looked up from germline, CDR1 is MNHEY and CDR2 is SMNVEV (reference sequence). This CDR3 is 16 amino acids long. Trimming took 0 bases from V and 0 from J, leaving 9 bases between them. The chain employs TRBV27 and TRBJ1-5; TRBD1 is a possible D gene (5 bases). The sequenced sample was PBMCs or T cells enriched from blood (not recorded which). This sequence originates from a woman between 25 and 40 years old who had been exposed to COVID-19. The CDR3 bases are TGTGCCAGCAGTTTATCGGGGCCTTATAGCAATCAGCCCCAGCATTTT. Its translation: CASSLSGPYSNQPQHF.